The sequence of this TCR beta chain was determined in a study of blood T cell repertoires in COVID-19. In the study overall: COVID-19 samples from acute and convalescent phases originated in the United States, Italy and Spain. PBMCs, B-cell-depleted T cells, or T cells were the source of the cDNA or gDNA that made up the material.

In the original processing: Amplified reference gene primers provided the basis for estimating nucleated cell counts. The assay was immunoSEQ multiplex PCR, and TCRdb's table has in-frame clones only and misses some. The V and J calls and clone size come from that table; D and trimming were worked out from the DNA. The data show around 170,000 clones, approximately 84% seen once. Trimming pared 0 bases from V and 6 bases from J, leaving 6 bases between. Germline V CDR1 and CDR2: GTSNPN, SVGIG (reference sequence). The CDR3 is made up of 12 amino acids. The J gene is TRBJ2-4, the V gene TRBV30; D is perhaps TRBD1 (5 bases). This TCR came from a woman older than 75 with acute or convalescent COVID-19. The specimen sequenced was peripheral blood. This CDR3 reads CAWSVGANIQYF. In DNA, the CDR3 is TGTGCCTGGAGTGTAGGGGCAAACATTCAGTACTTC.